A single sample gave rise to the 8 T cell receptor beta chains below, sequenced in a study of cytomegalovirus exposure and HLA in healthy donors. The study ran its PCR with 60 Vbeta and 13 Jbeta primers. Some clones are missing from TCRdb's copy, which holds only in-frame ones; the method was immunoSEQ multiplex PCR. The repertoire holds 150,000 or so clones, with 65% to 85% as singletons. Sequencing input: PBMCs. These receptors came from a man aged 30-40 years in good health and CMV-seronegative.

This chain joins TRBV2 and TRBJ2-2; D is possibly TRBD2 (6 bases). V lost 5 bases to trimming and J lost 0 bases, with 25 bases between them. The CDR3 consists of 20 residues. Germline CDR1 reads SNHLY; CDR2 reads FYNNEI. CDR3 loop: CASSPELPTSRASNTGELFF. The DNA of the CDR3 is TGTGCCAGCAGTCCAGAACTCCCTACTAGCAGAGCTTCGAACACCGGGGAGCTGTTTTTT. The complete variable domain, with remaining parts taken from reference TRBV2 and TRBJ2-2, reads EPEVTQTPSHQVTQMGQEVILRCVPISNHLYFYWYRQILGQKVEFLVSFYNNEISEKSEIFDDQFSVERPDGSNFTLKIRSTKLEDSAMYFCASSPELPTSRASNTGELFFGEGSRLTVL.

CDR3 protein: CASSQDNRESNGYTF. The CDR3 DNA sequence: TGTGCCAGCAGCCAAGATAACAGGGAGTCAAATGGCTACACCTTC. This chain uses TRBV4-2 with TRBJ1-2; a possible D gene is TRBD1 (6 bases). The CDR3 is made up of 15 amino acids. Germline loops: CDR1 LGHNA, CDR2 YNFKEQ. Trimming stripped 0 bases from V and 6 bases from J, with 14 bases between.

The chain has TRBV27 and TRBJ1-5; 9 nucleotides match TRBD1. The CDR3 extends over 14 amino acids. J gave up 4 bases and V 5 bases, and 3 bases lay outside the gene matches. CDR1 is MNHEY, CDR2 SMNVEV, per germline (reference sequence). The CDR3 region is CASSIQGANQPQHF. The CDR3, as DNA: TGTGCCAGCAGTATACAGGGGGCAAATCAGCCCCAGCATTTT.

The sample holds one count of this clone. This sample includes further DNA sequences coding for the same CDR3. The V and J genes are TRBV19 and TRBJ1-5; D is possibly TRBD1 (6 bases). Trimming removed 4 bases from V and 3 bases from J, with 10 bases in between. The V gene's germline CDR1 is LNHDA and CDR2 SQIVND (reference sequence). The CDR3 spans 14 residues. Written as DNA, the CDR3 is TGTGCCAGTAGTACTGGACAGCACAATCAGCCCCAGCATTTT. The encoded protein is CASSTGQHNQPQHF.

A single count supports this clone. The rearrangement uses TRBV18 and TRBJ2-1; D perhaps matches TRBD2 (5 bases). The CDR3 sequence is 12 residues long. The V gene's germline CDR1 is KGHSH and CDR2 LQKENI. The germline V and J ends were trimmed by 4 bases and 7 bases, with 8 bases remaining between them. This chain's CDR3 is CASSLQRNEQFF. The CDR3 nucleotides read TGTGCCAGCTCACTCCAGCGGAATGAGCAGTTCTTC.

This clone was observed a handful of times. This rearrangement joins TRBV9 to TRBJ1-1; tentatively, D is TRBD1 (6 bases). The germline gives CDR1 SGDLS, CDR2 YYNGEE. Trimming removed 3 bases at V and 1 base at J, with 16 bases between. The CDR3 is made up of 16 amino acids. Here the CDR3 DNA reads TGTGCCAGCAGCGGTACTGGACGAGGGGGGAACACTGAAGCTTTCTTT. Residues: CASSGTGRGGNTEAFF.

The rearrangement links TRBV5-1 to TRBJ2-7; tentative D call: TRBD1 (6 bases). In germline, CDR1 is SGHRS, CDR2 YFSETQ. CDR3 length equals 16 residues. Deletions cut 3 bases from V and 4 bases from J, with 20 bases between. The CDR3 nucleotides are TGCGCCAGCAGCTCCTCAAGGGGGAATGGGGCATACGAGCAGTACTTC. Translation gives CASSSSRGNGAYEQYF.

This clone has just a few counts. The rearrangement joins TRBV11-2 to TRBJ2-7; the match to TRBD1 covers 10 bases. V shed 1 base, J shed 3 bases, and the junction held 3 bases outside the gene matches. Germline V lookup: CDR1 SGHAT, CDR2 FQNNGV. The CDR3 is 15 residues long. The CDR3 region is CASSLVGQGGYEQYF. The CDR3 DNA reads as TGTGCCAGCAGCTTAGTCGGACAGGGGGGCTACGAGCAGTACTTC.